This TCR beta chain was sequenced in a study of regulatory T cells in long-lasting Graves disease. Overall study results and limits: Favoring TRBV28, TRBJ1-2 and TRBJ2-5 was a feature seen in persistent disease.

This clonotype was recorded many times. No antigen is known for it. Arm-PCR of CDR3 regions and iRepertoire HTBI primers were used to build TCR beta libraries. TCRdb called the multiplex PCR reads again in MiXCR, with one record for every CDR3 protein. The sample consists of around 320,000 distinct CDR3 sequences, roughly a sixth of them appearing once. Time point defined: newly diagnosed GD, antithyroid drugs for less than 3 months. PBMC RNA was the source of the TCR library. CDR3 length: 15 residues. The germline gives CDR1 LNHDA, CDR2 SQIVND (reference sequence). Trimming removed 2 bases at V and 5 bases at J, with 14 bases between. Separately, the same data were catalogued under a study of T cells in Graves' hyperthyroidism and ophthalmopathy. Per that paper: TCR CDR3 underwent first-round RT-PCR with the HTBI primer set.

Source: peripheral blood mononuclear cells (PBMCs), taken at new diagnosis, from a patient treated with antithyroid drugs. This TCR derives from a man aged 35 to 55 with Graves disease. This rearrangement joins TRBV19 to TRBJ2-3; a weak D match, TRBD2 (6 bases). For the CDR3, the DNA is TGTGCCAGTAGTATATCCATACGAGCGGGAGATACGCAGTATTTT. This encodes CASSISIRAGDTQYF. The variable domain in full, with the rest retrieved from reference TRBV19 and TRBJ2-3, is DGGITQSPKYLFRKEGQNVTLSCEQNLNHDAMYWYRQDPGQGLRLIYYSQIVNDFQKGDIAEGYSVSREKKESFPLTVTSAQKNPTAFYLCASSISIRAGDTQYFGPGTRLTVL.